One sample yielded the 14 T cell receptor beta chains listed below, sequenced in a study of shared clonotypes between healthy human individuals. Data came from immunoSEQ multiplex PCR; TCRdb stores just in-frame clones and leaves some out. The sample holds roughly 720,000 clones, about nine tenths seen once. Sequencing input: memory CD8+ T cells from PBMCs. Described subset: CD45RO+ cells pooled with CCR7-negative TemRA cells. The receptors derive from a man aged 18 to 30 in good health. Some clones in this sample may be carry-over from other donors' samples.

The CDR3 loop reads CASSGRTLQAYEQYF. The CDR3 nucleotides read TGTGCCAGCAGTGGCAGGACGTTGCAAGCCTACGAGCAGTACTTC. The rearrangement uses TRBV6-1 and TRBJ2-7; no clear D. V was clipped by 4 bases and J by 2 bases, with 15 bases between them. There are 15 residues in the CDR3. Germline loops: CDR1 MNHNS, CDR2 SASEGT.

The chain couples TRBV9 to TRBJ2-2; 10 bases are a match to TRBD2. V was pared by 3 bases and J by 0 bases, with 5 bases of the junction left unmatched. Germline V gives CDR1 SGDLS, CDR2 YYNGEE. The CDR3 is made up of 17 amino acids. The CDR3 sequence: CASSAGLADSNTGELFF. In DNA form, the CDR3 reads TGTGCCAGCAGCGCTGGACTAGCGGACTCGAACACCGGGGAGCTGTTTTTT.

The chain combines TRBV15 with TRBJ1-5; no definite D call. The CDR3 consists of 13 residues. V was shortened by 1 base and J by 4 bases, with 5 bases between the two germline ends. The germline V gene has CDR1 LNHNV and CDR2 YYDKDF (reference sequence). CDR3 sequence: CATSRVRNQPQHF. DNA for the CDR3: TGTGCCACCAGCAGAGTCAGGAATCAGCCCCAGCATTTT.

The chain joins TRBV7-9 to TRBJ2-1, with TRBD2 as a possible D gene (6 bases). CDR3 length: 15 residues. The V end was cut by 5 bases, the J end by 2 bases, with 13 bases between. Germline V CDR1 and CDR2: SEHNR, FQNEAQ (reference sequence). CDR3 coding DNA: TGTGCCAGCAGCGCTGCTGGCGGGGCCTACAATGAGCAGTTCTTC. Translated: CASSAAGGAYNEQFF.

The chain recombines TRBV7-9 with TRBJ2-4, with 7 positions matching TRBD2. The CDR3 is 16 residues long. Trimming took 5 bases from V and 4 from J; bases not matched to a gene: 11. Germline V lookup: CDR1 SEHNR, CDR2 FQNEAQ (reference sequence). Here the CDR3 DNA reads TGTGCCAGCAGCCCCGCTGCGGAGCGGGGAAAAAACATTCAGTACTTC. It translates to CASSPAAERGKNIQYF.

V gene TRBV6-5 combines with J gene TRBJ2-1, with D perhaps TRBD1 (5 bases). The CDR3 is 14 amino acids. Per germline, CDR1 MNHEY and CDR2 SVGAGI. V gave up 2 bases and J gave up 9 bases, with 14 bases separating them. CDR3 protein: CASSYDSRRGEQFF. The CDR3 bases are TGTGCCAGCAGTTACGACTCCAGAAGGGGTGAGCAGTTCTTC.

The V call is TRBV7-9, the J call TRBJ1-4, with D unclear. The CDR3 loop spans 15 amino acids. V lost 3 bases and J 0 bases, leaving 8 bases between the germline ends. Per the germline V gene, CDR1 is SEHNR and CDR2 is FQNEAQ (reference sequence). The CDR3 reads CASSFPRATNEKLFF. The CDR3 DNA reads as TGTGCCAGCAGCTTCCCGAGGGCAACTAATGAAAAACTGTTTTTT.

This clone is a singleton in its sample. The J gene is TRBJ1-1, the V gene TRBV5-1; perhaps TRBD1 as D (5 bases). CDR1 is SGHRS, CDR2 YFSETQ, per germline. The CDR3 runs to 14 residues. V was cut by 0 bases and J by 7 bases, with 13 bases left in between. CDR3 nucleotide sequence: TGCGCCAGCAGCTTGGGGGGCGGCCCAAGTGAAGCTTTCTTT. Translation: CASSLGGGPSEAFF.

The CDR3 DNA reads TGTGCCAGCAGCCAAGGGTTCAGGGGCGATGAAAAACTGTTTTTT. It encodes CASSQGFRGDEKLFF. The chain employs TRBV14 and TRBJ1-4; TRBD1 might be the D (6 bases). CDR3 length: 15 residues. Germline V lookup: CDR1 SGHDN, CDR2 FVKESK. V was clipped by 1 base and J by 6 bases, with 12 bases between them. Combining the CDR3 with reference TRBV14 and TRBJ1-4 gives the whole variable domain EAGVTQFPSHSVIEKGQTVTLRCDPISGHDNLYWYRRVMGKEIKFLLHFVKESKQDESGMPNNRFLAERTGGTYSTLKVQPAELEDSGVYFCASSQGFRGDEKLFFGSGTQLSVL.

The chain links TRBV6-5 to TRBJ2-7; no firm D call. V was shortened by 0 bases and J by 2 bases, with 8 bases between the two germline ends. The V gene's germline CDR1 is MNHEY and CDR2 SVGAGI. CDR3 length: 14 residues. The CDR3 region has the DNA TGTGCCAGCAGTTACTCGGCCGACCCCTACGAGCAGTACTTC. This gives the protein CASSYSADPYEQYF.

CDR3 region: CATTSTEAFF. In DNA form, the CDR3 reads TGTGCCACCACCTCGACTGAAGCTTTCTTT. The V call is TRBV19, the J call TRBJ1-1; D not resolved. CDR3 size: 10 residues. The V end lost 10 bases, the J end lost 5 bases, and 8 bases lay between the germline ends. CDR1 and CDR2 from the germline V gene are LNHDA and SQIVND (reference sequence).

The CDR3 bases are TGTGCCAGCAGCCCGGGGGGACCCTATGGCTACACCTTC. It specifies CASSPGGPYGYTF. This sequence joins TRBV27 and TRBJ1-2, with D possibly TRBD1 on 5 matching bases. The CDR3 loop spans 13 amino acids. Trimming removed 6 bases from V and 4 bases from J, with 12 bases in between. Germline CDR1 is MNHEY and CDR2 is SMNVEV (reference sequence).

The chain couples TRBV27 to TRBJ2-3, with TRBD1 as a possible D gene (6 bases). The CDR3 spans 12 residues. Deletions cut 9 bases from V and 5 bases from J, with 12 bases between. Germline assignment: CDR1 MNHEY and CDR2 SMNVEV (reference sequence). The CDR3 spells CASTSGEDTQYF. The CDR3 bases are TGTGCCAGTACCTCAGGGGAAGATACGCAGTATTTT.

The chain recombines TRBV2 with TRBJ1-2; 9 bases are a match to TRBD1. This CDR3 is 13 amino acids long. Per germline, CDR1 SNHLY and CDR2 FYNNEI. The J segment lost 8 bases and the V segment lost 10 bases, leaving 11 bases of the junction unmatched. The CDR3 DNA is TGTGCCAAGCGGGGAGGGACAGGGACCGGCTACACCTTC. Encoded protein: CAKRGGTGTGYTF.